These 4 T cell receptor beta chains were all obtained from the same sample, sequenced in a study of OX40 agonist ivuxolimab in advanced cancers. The protocol was immunoSEQ multiplex PCR, while the TCRdb copy is restricted to in-frame clones and leaves out a portion. The table shows approximately 80,000 clones, with 90% to 95% occurring only once. Sequenced here: CD4+ or CD8+ T cells sorted from blood, sampled in a trial of the OX40 agonist ivuxolimab. The receptors were gathered from an adult with an advanced solid tumor such as melanoma, head and neck, liver or kidney cancer.

The J gene is TRBJ1-3, the V gene TRBV6-5; D is unclear. V shed 5 bases and J shed 7 bases, with 12 bases lying between them. The length of the CDR3 is 13 residues. Germline V gene lookup returns CDR1 MNHEY and CDR2 SVGAGI. CDR3: CASSLDPLNTIYF. The CDR3 DNA sequence: TGTGCCAGCAGTCTTGACCCACTTAACACCATATATTTT.

The chain couples TRBV7-2 to TRBJ1-1; 8 nucleotides line up with TRBD1. The CDR3 contains 14 residues. The trim removed 5 bases at V and 8 bases at J, leaving 10 bases unmatched. Germline CDR1 is SGHTA and CDR2 is FQGNSA. CDR3 loop: CASSPPRWDREAFF. CDR3 sequence (DNA): TGTGCCAGCAGCCCGCCGCGTTGGGACAGGGAAGCTTTCTTT. Complete variable domain (other parts from reference TRBV7-2 and TRBJ1-1): GAGVSQSPSNKVTEKGKDVELRCDPISGHTALYWYRQSLGQGLEFLIYFQGNSAPDKSGLPSDRFSAERTGGSVSTLTIQRTQQEDSAVYLCASSPPRWDREAFFGQGTRLTVV.

The chain joins TRBV7-2 to TRBJ2-7; 7 positions agree with TRBD2. J gave up 2 bases and V 6 bases, and 10 bases lay outside the gene matches. The germline V gene encodes CDR1 SGHTA and CDR2 FQGNSA. This CDR3 region has 15 residues. The CDR3 loop is CASSSVAGSTYEQYF. Here the CDR3 DNA reads TGTGCCAGCAGTTCCGTAGCGGGCTCCACCTACGAGCAGTACTTC.

This chain links TRBV7-9 with TRBJ1-2, with 7 bases matching TRBD1. Looked up from germline, CDR1 is SEHNR and CDR2 is FQNEAQ (reference sequence). The CDR3 totals 14 residues. Trimming removed 2 bases from V and 7 bases from J; junction bases left unmatched: 7. CDR3 sequence (DNA): TGTGCCAGCAGCTTATTCGGACAGGCAGGTGGCTACACCTTC. Encoded protein: CASSLFGQAGGYTF.